Presented here are 25 T cell receptor beta chains from one specimen sequenced in a study of T cell repertoires in cytomegalovirus infection. TCRdb redid the calling of the reads with MiXCR, one entry per CDR3 protein. In the table there are some 940,000 distinct CDR3 sequences, about 33% of which are singletons. Their antigens are not known. The sequences come from cultured CD8+ T cells from PBMCs, collected from culture after CMV antigen stimulation. The receptor set was obtained from a human donor in good health (CMV status not recorded). Some clones in this sample may be carry-over from other donors' samples.

This clonotype was counted many times. The chain is built from TRBV10-2 and TRBJ2-7; perhaps TRBD1 as D (6 bases). Germline V lookup: CDR1 WSHSY, CDR2 SAAADI. The ends were cut back, 7 bases at V and 5 bases at J, with 15 bases in the middle. The CDR3 covers 13 residues. CDR3 in DNA: TGCGCCAGCACCTCGGACAGAGGAAACGAGCAGTACTTC. Its translation: CASTSDRGNEQYF.

This clonotype has more than one count but fewer than ten. The CDR3 here is CASSYQGAFTEAFF. The CDR3 DNA sequence: TGTGCCAGCAGTTATCAGGGGGCGTTTACTGAAGCTTTCTTT. The rearrangement links TRBV6-5 to TRBJ1-1; 8 bases line up with TRBD1. The CDR3 has 14 residues. Germline CDR1 and CDR2: MNHEY and SVGAGI. Unmatched junction bases numbered 5, after V lost 3 bases and J lost 5 bases.

J is TRBJ2-1 and V is TRBV19; D not certain. The CDR3 extends over 13 amino acids. Germline V CDR1 and CDR2: LNHDA, SQIVND (reference sequence). Trimming stripped 2 bases from V and 6 bases from J, with 8 bases between. The CDR3 sequence: CASSIREGNEQFF. CDR3 nucleotide sequence: TGTGCCAGTAGTATAAGGGAAGGCAATGAGCAGTTCTTC.

This clonotype came up once. V and J are TRBV9 and TRBJ1-2, with a tentative D call TRBD1 (5 bases). With 0 bases removed from V and 2 bases from J, the gap between germline ends came to 11 bases. Germline CDR1 and CDR2: SGDLS and YYNGEE. CDR3 length: 15 residues. The CDR3 DNA follows: TGTGCCAGCAGCGTAGAATGGACACTAAACTATGGCTACACCTTC. This encodes CASSVEWTLNYGYTF.

A remark on this clonotype: A much more abundant neighbour one base away suggests this may be a read error. This chain connects TRBV7-2 to TRBJ2-2, with a weak D call TRBD2 (6 bases). CDR1 is SGHTA and CDR2 is FQGNSA in the germline V gene. The CDR3 contains 12 residues. Written as DNA, the CDR3 is TGTGCCAGCAGCTTAGAGACTAGAAAGCTGCTTTTT. Translation: CASSLETRKLLF.

This clonotype has at least ten counts. This chain links TRBV11-3 with TRBJ1-1; TRBD1 is a possible D gene (5 bases). CDR1 and CDR2 from the germline V gene are SGHNT and YENEEA. V was cut by 4 bases and J by 4 bases, with 13 bases left in between. CDR3 size: 14 residues. The CDR3 DNA sequence: TGTGCCAGCAGCTCCAACAAGGGGTCCACTGAAGCTTTCTTT. As protein: CASSSNKGSTEAFF.

This clonotype showed up just a few times. The chain recombines TRBV29-1 with TRBJ2-7; tentative D call: TRBD2 (5 bases). The V and J ends lost 4 bases and 0 bases respectively, with 10 bases between them. This CDR3 has 13 residues. Germline V gene lookup returns CDR1 SQVTM and CDR2 ANQGSEA. In DNA form, the CDR3 reads TGCAGCGTTGTACTAGTTTCCTCCTACGAGCAGTACTTC. Encoded protein: CSVVLVSSYEQYF.

This clonotype was seen many times. The chain carries TRBV7-2 and TRBJ2-2, with D uncertain. Trimming took 5 bases from V and 7 from J, leaving 14 bases between them. The CDR3 is made up of 14 amino acids. CDR1 and CDR2 from the germline V gene are SGHTA and FQGNSA. The DNA of the CDR3 is TGTGCCAGCAGCCCGTTTGGTGTCAGCGGGGAGCTGTTTTTT. Amino acids: CASSPFGVSGELFF.

This clonotype has at least ten counts. V usage is TRBV7-2 and J usage is TRBJ1-6, with 8 bases matching TRBD1. There are 17 residues in the CDR3. Germline CDR1 and CDR2: SGHTA and FQGNSA. J lost 7 bases, V lost 3 bases, and 11 bases had no gene match. CDR3 amino acids: CASSFAMDREPNSPLHF. As DNA, the CDR3 is TGTGCCAGCAGCTTTGCGATGGACAGGGAGCCAAATTCACCCCTCCACTTT.

Only a few counts were recorded for this clonotype. The CDR3 loop reads CSARDKLAKTQYF. CDR3 in DNA: TGCAGTGCTAGAGATAAGCTAGCGAAGACCCAGTACTTC. This chain joins TRBV20-1 and TRBJ2-5, with a weak D call TRBD2 (6 bases). The V gene lost 0 bases and the J gene lost 6 bases, with 11 bases spanning the gap. The CDR3 loop spans 13 amino acids. CDR1 and CDR2 from the germline V gene are DFQATT and SNEGSKA (reference sequence).

The V call is TRBV7-8, the J call TRBJ2-7, with a weak D call TRBD2 (6 bases). The CDR3 runs to 13 residues. V was clipped by 1 base and J by 5 bases, with 9 bases between them. Germline loops: CDR1 SGHVS, CDR2 FQNEAQ. CDR3 DNA: TGTGCCAGCAGCTTAGGGGAGGTAAACGAGCAGTACGTC. Protein product: CASSLGEVNEQYV.

This chain uses TRBV5-4 with TRBJ2-2, with D possibly being TRBD2 (5 bases). This CDR3 has 17 residues. From germline, CDR1 is SGHNT and CDR2 YYREEE (reference sequence). Trimming removed 3 bases at V and 0 bases at J, with 15 bases between. Written as DNA, the CDR3 is TGTGCCAGCAGCTCGGACTGGAAAATCGCGAACACCGGGGAGCTGTTTTTT. Translated, it gives CASSSDWKIANTGELFF.

This chain joins TRBV12-5 and TRBJ2-2; D is tentatively TRBD1 or TRBD2 (5 bases each). V was shortened by 4 bases and J by 7 bases, with 13 bases between the two germline ends. CDR3 length equals 14 residues. CDR1 and CDR2 from the germline V gene are LGHNT and FRNRAP. CDR3 in amino acids: CASGYRQGVGELFF. CDR3 DNA sequence: TGTGCTAGTGGTTACCGCCAGGGAGTCGGGGAGCTGTTTTTT.

This clonotype was recorded a few times. The chain recombines TRBV28 with TRBJ2-7, with 10 nucleotides matching TRBD1. CDR1 is MDHEN, CDR2 SYDVKM, per germline. V was pared by 5 bases and J by 5 bases, with 6 bases of the junction left unmatched. This CDR3 region has 14 residues. CDR3 sequence reads: CASSPGTGAHEQYV. CDR3 in DNA: TGTGCCAGCAGTCCCGGGACAGGGGCCCACGAGCAGTACGTC.

Worth noting for this clonotype: The junction does not match germline at one end; this may be a read error. This chain connects TRBV5-3 to TRBJ2-1; D gene uncertain. TRBV5-3 is placed among ORFs of uncertain function. CDR3 length equals 12 residues. CDR3 coding DNA: TGTGCCAGCAGCTTCGGGTACTCCGAGCAGTTCTTC. Translated, it gives CASSFGYSEQFF.

This clonotype has more than one count but fewer than ten. The chain combines TRBV6-5 with TRBJ1-3, with 9 bases matching TRBD1. This CDR3 contains 14 residues. After removal of 5 bases from V and 4 bases from J, the junction contained 3 bases not matched to a gene. Germline CDR1 reads MNHEY; CDR2 reads SVGAGI. This chain's CDR3 is CASSLTGGGNTIYF. Here the CDR3 DNA reads TGTGCCAGCAGTCTGACAGGGGGGGGAAACACCATATATTTT.

The genes are TRBV7-6 and TRBJ2-1, with D maybe TRBD1 (5 bases). V lost 0 bases to trimming and J lost 6 bases, with 18 bases between them. The CDR3 spans 17 residues. Germline V gene data show CDR1 as SGHVS and CDR2 as FNYEAQ. The CDR3 region has the DNA TGTGCCAGCAGCTTAGCCTATAACAGACAGCCGGGCAATGAGCAGTTCTTC. Its translation: CASSLAYNRQPGNEQFF.

The rearrangement uses TRBV13 and TRBJ1-2, with D unresolved. Germline CDR1 is PRHDT and CDR2 is FYEKMQ (reference sequence). The V end was cut by 8 bases, the J end by 3 bases, with 16 bases between. This CDR3 contains 14 residues. For the CDR3, the DNA is TGTGCCAGCCCAGAGCCCCCATTAGACTATGGCTACACCTTC. The encoded protein is CASPEPPLDYGYTF.

V and J are TRBV7-3 and TRBJ1-2; no definite D call. CDR3 size: 13 residues. Trimming stripped 8 bases from V and 1 base from J, with 11 bases between. Germline-derived CDR1 and CDR2 are SGHTA and FQGTGA. The CDR3 spells CASRLGVNYGYTF. CDR3 in DNA: TGTGCCAGCCGACTAGGTGTTAACTATGGCTACACCTTC.

The chain recombines TRBV19 with TRBJ1-1; 9 bases map to TRBD1. Germline trimming cut 5 bases from V and 7 bases from J; bases unmatched to any gene: 8. The CDR3 has 14 amino acids. Germline V lookup: CDR1 LNHDA, CDR2 SQIVND (reference sequence). CDR3 sequence reads: CASSPGTGMVEAFF. The CDR3 bases are TGTGCCAGTAGTCCTGGGACAGGGATGGTTGAAGCTTTCTTT.

This chain connects TRBV7-9 to TRBJ2-2, with D tentatively TRBD1 (6 bases). The CDR3 runs to 16 residues. Between the trimmed V and J ends, which lost 5 bases and 0 bases, there was a span of 13 bases. In germline, CDR1 is SEHNR, CDR2 FQNEAQ (reference sequence). In DNA form, the CDR3 reads TGTGCCAGCAGCCCGACAGGAGAAGCGAACACCGGGGAGCTGTTTTTT. Encoded protein: CASSPTGEANTGELFF.

The rearrangement joins TRBV24-1 to TRBJ2-1; 7 bases are shared with TRBD2. CDR1 and CDR2 from the germline V gene are KGHDR and SFDVKD. The CDR3 length is 18 residues. After removal of 4 bases from V and 0 bases from J, the junction contained 11 bases not matched to a gene. The CDR3 DNA reads as TGTGCCACCAGTGAGTATACCGGGACTAAGAGCTCCTACAATGAGCAGTTCTTC. Protein sequence: CATSEYTGTKSSYNEQFF.

J is TRBJ2-5 and V is TRBV25-1, with a weak D call TRBD2 (6 bases). The CDR3 length is 12 residues. The germline V gene has CDR1 MGHDK and CDR2 SYGVNS. Trimming stripped 0 bases from V and 9 bases from J, with 8 bases between. As DNA, the CDR3 is TGTGCCAGCAGTGAATACGGGACTTCCCAGTACTTC. It specifies CASSEYGTSQYF. The entire variable domain, with the rest obtained from reference TRBV25-1 and TRBJ2-5, is as follows: EADIYQTPRYLVIGTGKKITLECSQTMGHDKMYWYQQDPGMELHLIHYSYGVNSTEKGDLSSESTVSRIRTEHFPLTLESARPSHTSQYLCASSEYGTSQYFGPGTRLLVL.

This clonotype was observed a few times. The chain has TRBV14 and TRBJ1-2; D is undetermined. The germline V and J ends were trimmed by 3 bases and 2 bases, with 13 bases remaining between them. The CDR3 is 15 amino acids. Germline-derived CDR1 and CDR2 are SGHDN and FVKESK. As DNA, the CDR3 is TGTGCCAGCAGCCAGAACCGCGGCAGGAACTATGGCTACACCTTC. As protein: CASSQNRGRNYGYTF.

The gene calls are TRBV4-3 and TRBJ1-6; the D is unclear. V was cut by 1 base and J by 13 bases, with 14 bases left in between. From germline, CDR1 is LGHNA and CDR2 YSLEER. This CDR3 contains 14 residues. The CDR3 DNA reads as TGCGCCAGCAGCCAAGTAAAGGGCCAGGCGCCCCTCCACTTT. It encodes CASSQVKGQAPLHF.